This T cell receptor beta chain originates from a study of response to subunit inactivated influenza vaccine. The length of the CDR3 is 17 residues. The J segment lost 1 base and the V segment lost 1 base, leaving 7 bases of the junction unmatched. About this clonotype: The antigen remains undetermined.

TCRdb reprocessed the RT-PCR reads via MiXCR and lists one record per CDR3 protein. The profile covers around 710,000 distinct CDR3 sequences, with roughly 13% appearing a single time and 5.5% to 8% taken by the ten largest. Findings and caveats of the study: The authors proposed limited new T cell recruitment per seasonal influenza vaccination.

The chain recombines TRBV12-3 or TRBV12-4 with TRBJ2-1, with 7 bases that match TRBD1. The receptor comes from a man aged 45 to 65 who received an inactivated influenza vaccine. The source was PBMCs from blood, collected approximately 15 days before vaccination. DNA of the CDR3: TGTGCCAGCAGTTTAGAGGCCCGGGGACAGTCCTACAATGAGCAGTTCTTC. This codes for CASSLEARGQSYNEQFF.